Each of the 22 T cell receptor beta chains below was sequenced from the same sample in a study of blood T cell repertoires in COVID-19. Sequencing was performed with immunoSEQ multiplex PCR; in TCRdb, only in-frame clones are kept and a portion is missing. The repertoire holds hundreds of thousands of clones, with about 90% as singletons. The specimen sequenced was PBMCs or T cells enriched from blood (not recorded which). The receptor source for this set is a middle-aged man in a cohort exposed to, infected with or recovered from COVID-19 (not recorded which).

The J gene is TRBJ1-1, the V gene TRBV7-9; D uncertain. Germline V CDR1 and CDR2: SEHNR, FQNEAQ (reference sequence). The CDR3 spans 12 residues. Trimming took off 1 base at V and 6 bases at J, with 6 bases between the two ends. The CDR3 sequence is CASSLGRAEAFF. CDR3 sequence (DNA): TGTGCCAGCAGCTTAGGTCGGGCTGAAGCTTTCTTT. Full variable domain (rest looked up from reference TRBV7-9 and TRBJ1-1): DTGVSQNPRHKITKRGQNVTFRCDPISEHNRLYWYRQTLGQGPEFLTYFQNEAQLEKSRLLSDRFSAERPKGSFSTLEIQRTEQGDSAMYLCASSLGRAEAFFGQGTRLTVV.

V gene TRBV9 combines with J gene TRBJ2-1; 9 bases agree with TRBD2. Looked up from germline, CDR1 is SGDLS and CDR2 is YYNGEE. V shed 1 base, J shed 3 bases, and the junction held 8 bases outside the gene matches. The CDR3 covers 17 residues. CDR3 bases: TGTGCCAGCAGCGTACTTCCGGCGGGAGGGTACTACAATGAGCAGTTCTTC. Its translation: CASSVLPAGGYYNEQFF. The full variable domain, its missing parts supplied by reference TRBV9 and TRBJ2-1, is DSGVTQTPKHLITATGQRVTLRCSPRSGDLSVYWYQQSLDQGLQFLIQYYNGEERAKGNILERFSAQQFPDLHSELNLSSLELGDSALYFCASSVLPAGGYYNEQFFGPGTRLTVL.

This clone has more than one count but fewer than ten. The chain combines TRBV2 with TRBJ2-3; TRBD2 is a possible D gene (6 bases). V was shortened by 6 bases and J by 2 bases, with 12 bases between the two germline ends. The CDR3 is 14 amino acids. Germline loops: CDR1 SNHLY, CDR2 FYNNEI. The CDR3 is CASRGLLSTDTQYF. CDR3 sequence (DNA): TGTGCCAGCAGGGGACTGTTGTCCACAGATACGCAGTATTTT.

The chain couples TRBV7-9 to TRBJ2-7; 14 bases line up with TRBD2. J gave up 7 bases and V 5 bases, and 13 bases lay outside the gene matches. The CDR3 runs to 17 residues. CDR1 and CDR2 from the germline V gene are SEHNR and FQNEAQ (reference sequence). CDR3 coding DNA: TGTGCCAGCAGCCCAGGACTAGCGGGAGGCCACTTTTCGGAGCAGTACTTC. Protein sequence: CASSPGLAGGHFSEQYF.

The V and J genes are TRBV28 and TRBJ1-2; D gene uncertain. V was cut by 3 bases and J by 4 bases, with 6 bases left in between. The CDR3 is 12 residues long. From germline, CDR1 is MDHEN and CDR2 SYDVKM. The CDR3: CASSLKAYGYTF. CDR3 DNA: TGTGCCAGCAGTTTGAAAGCCTATGGCTACACCTTC.

The chain links TRBV7-3 to TRBJ2-1; D might be TRBD2 (6 bases). V shed 3 bases and J shed 4 bases, with 16 bases lying between them. In germline, CDR1 is SGHTA, CDR2 FQGTGA. This CDR3 has 16 amino acids. CDR3 amino acids: CASSFGMAGPYNEQFF. The CDR3 DNA is TGTGCCAGCAGCTTTGGGATGGCGGGGCCTTACAATGAGCAGTTCTTC.

The chain carries TRBV6-5 and TRBJ1-5; D perhaps matches TRBD1 (6 bases). Germline CDR1 reads MNHEY; CDR2 reads SVGAGI. V lost 5 bases and J 3 bases, leaving 14 bases between the germline ends. The CDR3 totals 15 residues. The CDR3, as DNA: TGTGCCAGCAGTCCTAGAGGACAGAACAATCAGCCCCAGCATTTT. Translated: CASSPRGQNNQPQHF.

The rearrangement links TRBV27 to TRBJ2-7; 8 bases are a match to TRBD2. Germline V CDR1 and CDR2: MNHEY, SMNVEV (reference sequence). CDR3 size: 15 residues. V shed 5 bases and J 1 base; nucleotides not matched to a gene: 7. CDR3 in amino acids: CASSPRGGESYEQYF. Here the CDR3 DNA reads TGTGCCAGCAGTCCACGGGGGGGAGAATCCTACGAGCAGTACTTC.

The chain joins TRBV19 to TRBJ1-5, with D perhaps matching TRBD1 (5 bases). CDR3 size: 15 residues. The germline V gene has CDR1 LNHDA and CDR2 SQIVND (reference sequence). Trimming removed 2 bases from V and 9 bases from J, with 17 bases in between. The CDR3 sequence: CASSIISQGRAPQHF. The CDR3 region has the DNA TGTGCCAGTAGTATAATCTCGCAGGGCCGAGCGCCCCAGCATTTT.

The chain joins TRBV19 to TRBJ2-1; 7 bases match TRBD2. The CDR3 extends over 16 amino acids. V was pared by 9 bases and J by 0 bases, with 11 bases of the junction left unmatched. CDR1 and CDR2 from the germline V gene are LNHDA and SQIVND (reference sequence). The CDR3 sequence is CASRTSLFSSYNEQFF. Written as DNA, the CDR3 is TGTGCCAGCCGGACTAGTCTCTTTTCCTCCTACAATGAGCAGTTCTTC.

The chain is built from TRBV25-1 and TRBJ1-1; TRBD1 agrees at 10 bases. Germline-derived CDR1 and CDR2 are MGHDK and SYGVNS. The CDR3 is 15 residues long. Trimming cost V 2 bases and J 5 bases; bases outside gene matches: 5. The DNA for the CDR3 is TGTGCCAGCAGTGAACACCGGGACAGGGGTACTGAAGCTTTCTTT. Protein product: CASSEHRDRGTEAFF.

In nucleotides, the CDR3 is TGTGCCAGCAGTTCTGTGACAGGGGGCAAGGAGACCCAGTACTTC. This sequence encodes CASSSVTGGKETQYF. The V and J genes are TRBV27 and TRBJ2-5, with TRBD1 identical over 10 bases. This CDR3 spans 15 amino acids. The V and J ends lost 4 bases and 5 bases, in that order; junction bases with no gene match: 7. Germline CDR1 MNHEY, CDR2 SMNVEV (reference sequence).

CDR3: CASSESEGGGYTF. The DNA of the CDR3 is TGCGCCAGCAGTGAGTCCGAAGGAGGTGGCTACACCTTC. The chain carries TRBV10-2 and TRBJ1-2; D is unresolved. Germline CDR1 WSHSY, CDR2 SAAADI. The V gene lost 0 bases and the J gene lost 7 bases, with 9 bases spanning the gap. There are 13 residues in the CDR3.

This clone was observed a few times. The V gene is TRBV5-4, the J gene TRBJ1-4, with D possibly TRBD1 on 6 matching bases. CDR1 is SGHNT, CDR2 YYREEE, per germline (reference sequence). This CDR3 is 13 amino acids long. V was cut by 4 bases and J by 5 bases, with 9 bases left in between. CDR3 loop: CASSPQGNEKLFF. The CDR3 nucleotides read TGTGCCAGCAGCCCTCAGGGGAATGAAAAACTGTTTTTT.

The rearrangement uses TRBV20-1 and TRBJ1-5; weak D call: TRBD1 (5 bases). Per germline, CDR1 DFQATT and CDR2 SNEGSKA (reference sequence). CDR3 length: 14 amino acids. V was pared by 5 bases and J by 0 bases, with 11 bases between. The DNA of the CDR3 is TGCAGTGCTCGTGGACAAGTTAGCAATCAGCCCCAGCATTTT. It translates to CSARGQVSNQPQHF.

The chain couples TRBV7-9 to TRBJ2-3; 7 bases fit TRBD2. The V and J ends lost 3 bases and 5 bases, in that order; junction bases with no gene match: 5. The length of the CDR3 is 14 residues. Germline V gene lookup returns CDR1 SEHNR and CDR2 FQNEAQ (reference sequence). The CDR3 coding sequence is TGTGCCAGCAGCTTGAGCGGGACGGTAGATACGCAGTATTTT. Translated, it gives CASSLSGTVDTQYF.

The chain joins TRBV9 to TRBJ2-1, with TRBD2 matching over 10 bases. This CDR3 spans 15 amino acids. The germline V gene encodes CDR1 SGDLS and CDR2 YYNGEE. V dropped 0 bases and J dropped 8; count of bases not matched to a gene: 5. CDR3 coding DNA: TGTGCCAGCAGCGTAGAAAGCGGGAGGGTGGATGAGCAGTTCTTC. This translates into CASSVESGRVDEQFF.

This clone was counted a single time. The V call is TRBV9, the J call TRBJ2-3, with TRBD2 matching 8 bases. CDR1 SGDLS and CDR2 YYNGEE come from the germline V gene. The V gene end was trimmed by 4 bases and the J gene end by 4 bases; junction bases not matched to a gene: 11. This CDR3 region has 16 residues. The CDR3 sequence: CASSLQTSVGPDTQYF. For the CDR3, the DNA is TGTGCCAGCAGCCTCCAGACTAGCGTTGGCCCAGATACGCAGTATTTT.

The chain links TRBV3-1 (or the pseudogene TRBV3-2) to TRBJ1-1; maybe TRBD1 (6 bases). Germline CDR1 LGHDT, CDR2 YNNKEL (reference sequence). The length of the CDR3 is 14 residues. The germline V and J ends were trimmed by 4 bases and 4 bases, with 13 bases remaining between them. The CDR3 protein is CASSLGVGATEAFF. DNA for the CDR3: TGTGCCAGCAGCCTTGGTGTGGGGGCCACTGAAGCTTTCTTT.

The chain uses TRBV3-1 (or the pseudogene TRBV3-2) and TRBJ2-1; D perhaps matches TRBD2 (6 bases). The V gene's germline CDR1 is LGHDT and CDR2 YNNKEL (reference sequence). This CDR3 region has 15 residues. V was shortened by 2 bases and J by 6 bases, with 14 bases between the two germline ends. The DNA of the CDR3 is TGTGCCAGCAGCCAATTGCCGGGACTTGGCAATGAGCAGTTCTTC. Protein product: CASSQLPGLGNEQFF.

In its sample, this clone was seen many times. The rearrangement joins TRBV5-1 to TRBJ2-7, with D perhaps TRBD1 (6 bases). CDR1 is SGHRS, CDR2 YFSETQ, per germline. The CDR3 length is 13 residues. Trimming took off 4 bases at V and 6 bases at J, with 14 bases between the two ends. This CDR3 reads CASSLSTGLEQYF. CDR3 sequence (DNA): TGCGCCAGCAGCCTTTCGACAGGACTCGAGCAGTACTTC.

This clone was detected many times. The chain combines TRBV5-1 with TRBJ2-2, with 8 bases matching TRBD1. This CDR3 has 16 residues. The trim removed 4 bases at V and 4 bases at J, leaving 9 bases unmatched. Germline V gene lookup returns CDR1 SGHRS and CDR2 YFSETQ. CDR3 coding DNA: TGCGCCAGCAGCCCCCTCGGACAGGGAGGCACCGGGGAGCTGTTTTTT. Protein sequence: CASSPLGQGGTGELFF.